Below, 28 T cell receptor beta chains from the same sample are listed, as sequenced in a study of blood T cell repertoires in COVID-19. This table comes from immunoSEQ multiplex PCR, and its TCRdb copy is limited to in-frame clones, with some not included. The sample has roughly 390,000 clones, approximately 87% seen once. The sequencing input was peripheral blood. The source of these receptors is a woman aged 25 to 39 with COVID-19, enrolled during active disease.

The chain recombines TRBV4-1 with TRBJ2-3; D unclear. This CDR3 is 15 amino acids long. Germline V gives CDR1 MGHRA, CDR2 YSYEKL. The V end lost 1 base, the J end lost 3 bases, and 11 bases lay between the germline ends. The CDR3 loop is CASSQVGAATDTQYF. In DNA form, the CDR3 reads TGCGCCAGCAGCCAAGTAGGCGCGGCGACAGATACGCAGTATTTT.

The rearrangement uses TRBV10-3 and TRBJ1-4, with 7 nucleotides matching TRBD1. Germline assignment: CDR1 ENHRY and CDR2 SYGVKD. V shed 3 bases and J 3 bases; nucleotides not matched to a gene: 4. The CDR3 extends over 15 amino acids. CDR3 sequence reads: CAISENRGANEKLFF. The CDR3 DNA reads TGTGCCATCAGTGAAAACAGGGGTGCTAATGAAAAACTGTTTTTT.

The chain recombines TRBV6-2 or TRBV6-3 with TRBJ2-1; TRBD2 agrees at 10 bases. The germline V gene has CDR1 MNHEY and CDR2 SVGEGT. The ends lost 5 bases at V and 2 bases at J; junction bases unmatched: 9. The CDR3 extends over 17 amino acids. The CDR3 spells CASSPGLAEGAYNEQFF. In DNA, the CDR3 is TGTGCCAGCAGTCCCGGACTAGCGGAGGGGGCCTACAATGAGCAGTTCTTC.

This clone was observed a single time. The genes are TRBV5-6 and TRBJ2-1, with no clear D. There are 14 residues in the CDR3. V was trimmed by 4 bases and J by 4 bases, leaving 12 bases between them. Germline V gene data show CDR1 as SGHDT and CDR2 as YYEEEE. The CDR3 loop reads CASSPLGQYNEQFF. In DNA form, the CDR3 reads TGTGCCAGCAGCCCCTTGGGCCAATACAATGAGCAGTTCTTC. Full variable domain (remainder filled in from reference TRBV5-6 and TRBJ2-1): DAGVTQSPTHLIKTRGQQVTLRCSPKSGHDTVSWYQQALGQGPQFIFQYYEEEERQRGNFPDRFSGHQFPNYSSELNVNALLLGDSALYLCASSPLGQYNEQFFGPGTRLTVL.

Details on this clone: This sample includes further DNA sequences coding for the same CDR3. This chain uses TRBV7-9 with TRBJ2-7; D not certain. Germline assignment: CDR1 SEHNR and CDR2 FQNEAQ (reference sequence). V lost 5 bases and J 3 bases, leaving 5 bases between the germline ends. CDR3 size: 11 residues. CDR3 sequence (DNA): TGTGCCAGCAGCCCCAACTACGAGCAGTACTTC. Its translation is CASSPNYEQYF.

The rearrangement links TRBV2 to TRBJ2-3; D might be TRBD2 (7 bases). CDR1 is SNHLY, CDR2 FYNNEI, per germline. The V end was cut by 4 bases, the J end by 5 bases, with 22 bases between. The CDR3 is 17 residues long. The CDR3: CASSVKRGGGTGDTQYF. The CDR3 DNA reads TGTGCCAGCAGTGTAAAGAGGGGAGGGGGGACTGGAGATACGCAGTATTTT.

This rearrangement joins TRBV5-6 to TRBJ2-2; TRBD2 matches 8 bases. The CDR3 runs to 15 residues. The V segment lost 4 bases and the J segment 3 bases; nucleotides outside the gene matches: 5. Germline CDR1 SGHDT, CDR2 YYEEEE. The CDR3 region is CASSLTSEHTGELFF. CDR3 DNA: TGTGCCAGCAGCCTGACTAGCGAACACACCGGGGAGCTGTTTTTT.

The chain is built from TRBV28 and TRBJ2-2; the match to TRBD2 covers 7 bases. V lost 3 bases and J lost 1; bases outside the gene matches: 5. This CDR3 has 16 residues. Germline loops: CDR1 MDHEN, CDR2 SYDVKM. In nucleotides, the CDR3 is TGTGCCAGCAGTTTCGTAGCGGGCAGGAACACCGGGGAGCTGTTTTTT. Residues: CASSFVAGRNTGELFF.

In nucleotides, the CDR3 is TGTGCCACCAGCAGAGTAAGGCTAGCGGGGCCCGGGGAGCTGTTTTTT. This encodes CATSRVRLAGPGELFF. This chain uses TRBV15 with TRBJ2-2; 9 bases map to TRBD2. The CDR3 runs 16 residues. V lost 1 base and J lost 6; bases outside the gene matches: 6. CDR1 and CDR2 (germline): LNHNV, YYDKDF (reference sequence).

V is TRBV27 and J is TRBJ2-3; 12 nucleotides agree with TRBD2. The CDR3 length is 18 residues. Germline CDR1 reads MNHEY; CDR2 reads SMNVEV (reference sequence). V was pared by 5 bases and J by 4 bases, with 13 bases of the junction left unmatched. The CDR3 region is CASSTGTSGPGGADTQYF. The DNA of the CDR3 is TGTGCCAGCAGTACCGGGACTAGCGGGCCGGGAGGGGCAGATACGCAGTATTTT.

CDR3 region: CASSVSQGSGANVLTF. The CDR3, as DNA: TGTGCCAGCAGTGTATCGCAGGGTTCTGGGGCCAACGTCCTGACTTTC. The chain joins TRBV6-1 to TRBJ2-6, with D perhaps TRBD1 (5 bases). Between the trimmed V and J ends, which lost 4 bases and 1 base, there was a span of 11 bases. This CDR3 comprises 16 residues. CDR1 MNHNS and CDR2 SASEGT come from the germline V gene.

The V call is TRBV12-3 or TRBV12-4, the J call TRBJ1-1, with no clear D. V lost 3 bases, J lost 1 base, and 6 bases lay in between. CDR3 length equals 13 residues. The chain's CDR3 is CASSLRRNTEAFF. The DNA for the CDR3 is TGTGCCAGCAGTTTGAGGCGGAACACTGAAGCTTTCTTT.

The gene calls are TRBV10-3 and TRBJ2-7, with 9 bases that match TRBD1. There are 13 residues in the CDR3. The germline CDR1 and CDR2 sequences are ENHRY and SYGVKD. Trimming took 4 bases from V and 6 from J; bases not matched to a gene: 4. The CDR3 here is CAISATGGAEQYF. CDR3 bases: TGTGCCATCAGTGCGACAGGGGGGGCCGAGCAGTACTTC.

The rearrangement uses TRBV28 and TRBJ2-7; 8 bases map to TRBD1. This CDR3 is built from 13 residues. Germline V lookup: CDR1 MDHEN, CDR2 SYDVKM. The ends lost 4 bases at V and 3 bases at J; junction bases unmatched: 2. The CDR3, as DNA: TGTGCCAGCAGTTACAGGGGGATCTACGAGCAGTACTTC. Its translation is CASSYRGIYEQYF.

The chain uses TRBV2 and TRBJ1-3; the D is unclear. V was shortened by 1 base and J by 5 bases, with 3 bases between the two germline ends. The germline gives CDR1 SNHLY, CDR2 FYNNEI. CDR3 length equals 12 residues. This CDR3 reads CASSEVRNTIYF. The DNA of the CDR3 is TGTGCCAGCAGTGAAGTAAGAAACACCATATATTTT.

The rearrangement uses TRBV30 and TRBJ2-7; the match to TRBD2 covers 9 bases. The J segment lost 2 bases and the V segment lost 6 bases, leaving 11 bases of the junction unmatched. Germline V gene data show CDR1 as GTSNPN and CDR2 as SVGIG (reference sequence). The CDR3 sequence is 15 residues long. In DNA form, the CDR3 reads TGTGCCTGTTACGACCCGGGACTAGCAACCTACGAGCAGTACTTC. Translated, it gives CACYDPGLATYEQYF.

The chain links TRBV25-1 to TRBJ2-2; tentative D call: TRBD1 (5 bases). V was cut by 8 bases and J by 7 bases, with 14 bases left in between. Germline V gene lookup returns CDR1 MGHDK and CDR2 SYGVNS. The CDR3 consists of 13 residues. CDR3 region: CASADSHRGELFF. The DNA for the CDR3 is TGTGCCAGCGCTGACAGCCACCGCGGGGAGCTGTTTTTT.

The J gene is TRBJ2-2, the V gene TRBV5-1, with 11 bases lining up with TRBD2. The CDR3 spans 14 residues. Germline CDR1 is SGHRS and CDR2 is YFSETQ. The J segment lost 6 bases and the V segment lost 5 bases, leaving 3 bases of the junction unmatched. CDR3 residues: CASRIAGGAGELFF. As DNA, the CDR3 is TGCGCCAGCAGAATAGCGGGAGGGGCCGGGGAGCTGTTTTTT.

The V and J genes are TRBV30 and TRBJ2-7; D not resolved. CDR3 length: 12 residues. Trimming left V 0 bases short and J 2 bases short, with 5 bases between. Germline V CDR1 and CDR2: GTSNPN, SVGIG (reference sequence). The CDR3 region has the DNA TGTGCCTGGAGTGTGGGCCCCTACGAGCAGTACTTC. The encoded protein is CAWSVGPYEQYF.

V is TRBV7-2 and J is TRBJ1-2; the match to TRBD1 covers 7 bases. The CDR3 covers 14 residues. Germline V gene sequence: CDR1 SGHTA, CDR2 FQGNSA. V was pared by 7 bases and J by 0 bases, with 5 bases of the junction left unmatched. DNA for the CDR3: TGTGCCAGCAACCCTGGACAGGCTAACTATGGCTACACCTTC. It translates to CASNPGQANYGYTF.

The chain combines TRBV2 with TRBJ2-7; TRBD2 agrees at 13 bases. Looked up from germline, CDR1 is SNHLY and CDR2 is FYNNEI. The CDR3 contains 15 residues. The trim removed 5 bases at V and 4 bases at J, leaving 5 bases unmatched. In DNA, the CDR3 is TGTGCCAGCAGTACTAGCGGGAGGGCTAGGTACGAGCAGTACTTC. This encodes CASSTSGRARYEQYF.

The CDR3 nucleotides are TGTGCCAGTAGTTTACTAGCGGGAGGCCCCGGGGAGCTGTTTTTT. It codes for CASSLLAGGPGELFF. The chain joins TRBV19 to TRBJ2-2; 12 nucleotides agree with TRBD2. V gave up 5 bases and J gave up 6 bases; unmatched junction bases: 4. This CDR3 has 15 amino acids. CDR1 is LNHDA and CDR2 is SQIVND in the germline V gene (reference sequence). Combining the CDR3 with reference TRBV19 and TRBJ2-2 gives the whole variable domain DGGITQSPKYLFRKEGQNVTLSCEQNLNHDAMYWYRQDPGQGLRLIYYSQIVNDFQKGDIAEGYSVSREKKESFPLTVTSAQKNPTAFYLCASSLLAGGPGELFFGEGSRLTVL.

The rearrangement links TRBV27 to TRBJ2-5; TRBD2 matches 12 bases. The germline V gene encodes CDR1 MNHEY and CDR2 SMNVEV (reference sequence). The CDR3 runs to 18 residues. V shed 6 bases and J 3 bases; nucleotides not matched to a gene: 14. CDR3 nucleotides: TGTGCCAGCAGCACTACTAGCGGGAGGACCCCTATGGAAGAGACCCAGTACTTC. Encoded protein: CASSTTSGRTPMEETQYF.

The rearrangement links TRBV5-6 to TRBJ2-1, with a tentative D call TRBD2 (6 bases). The germline V gene has CDR1 SGHDT and CDR2 YYEEEE. The CDR3 totals 16 residues. Trimming cost V 6 bases and J 0 bases, with 16 bases left between them. CDR3 residues: CASTRTILSSYNEQFF. The CDR3 bases are TGTGCCAGCACTCGGACTATCCTGAGCTCCTACAATGAGCAGTTCTTC.

The chain combines TRBV15 with TRBJ2-7, with 9 bases lining up with TRBD1. The V and J ends lost 3 bases and 6 bases, in that order; junction bases with no gene match: 6. The length of the CDR3 is 14 residues. The germline V gene encodes CDR1 LNHNV and CDR2 YYDKDF (reference sequence). CDR3 DNA: TGTGCCACCAGCAGTGGGACAGGGATAGCCGAGCAGTACTTC. Encoded protein: CATSSGTGIAEQYF.

The chain uses TRBV6-5 and TRBJ1-6; weak D call: TRBD1 (6 bases). CDR1 and CDR2 from the germline V gene are MNHEY and SVGAGI. The CDR3 length is 16 residues. The V gene lost 0 bases and the J gene lost 7 bases, with 13 bases spanning the gap. This chain's CDR3 is CASSYSTGFLNSPLHF. CDR3 bases: TGTGCCAGCAGTTACTCGACAGGATTCCTAAATTCACCCCTCCACTTT.

The gene calls are TRBV7-3 and TRBJ2-5; D uncertain. Germline V gene data show CDR1 as SGHTA and CDR2 as FQGTGA. V lost 6 bases and J 5 bases, leaving 16 bases between the germline ends. This CDR3 spans 14 amino acids. The CDR3 nucleotides read TGTGCCAGCAGTTATAAATCCGGTCTGGAGACCCAGTACTTC. Protein product: CASSYKSGLETQYF.

The chain combines TRBV15 with TRBJ1-1, with unresolved D. The CDR3 consists of 13 residues. CDR1 is LNHNV, CDR2 YYDKDF, per germline (reference sequence). V shed 1 base and J shed 11 bases, with 14 bases lying between them. Written as DNA, the CDR3 is TGTGCCACCAGCAGAGGGGAGGGAAAGCTGGCTTTCTTT. The encoded protein is CATSRGEGKLAFF.